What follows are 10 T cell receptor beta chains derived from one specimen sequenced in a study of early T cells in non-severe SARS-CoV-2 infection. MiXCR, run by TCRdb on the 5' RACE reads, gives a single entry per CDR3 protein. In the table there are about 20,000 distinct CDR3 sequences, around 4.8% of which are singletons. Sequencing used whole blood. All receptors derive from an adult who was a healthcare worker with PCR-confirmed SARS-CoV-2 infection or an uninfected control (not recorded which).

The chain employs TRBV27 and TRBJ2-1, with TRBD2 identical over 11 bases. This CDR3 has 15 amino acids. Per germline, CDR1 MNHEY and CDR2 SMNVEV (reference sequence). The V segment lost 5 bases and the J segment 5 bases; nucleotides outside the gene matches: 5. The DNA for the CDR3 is TGTGCCAGCAGTCCTAGCGGGAGGCGGCACAATGAGCAGTTCTTC. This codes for CASSPSGRRHNEQFF.

CDR3 sequence (DNA): TGTGCCAGCATGGGGGGGATCTTATACGAGCAGTACTTC. Its protein product is CASMGGILYEQYF. The V and J genes are TRBV7-8 and TRBJ2-7; 7 nucleotides match TRBD2. Germline V gene sequence: CDR1 SGHVS, CDR2 FQNEAQ. The CDR3 sequence is 13 residues long. The junction had 7 bases not matched to a gene; V was cut back by 7 bases and J by 4 bases.

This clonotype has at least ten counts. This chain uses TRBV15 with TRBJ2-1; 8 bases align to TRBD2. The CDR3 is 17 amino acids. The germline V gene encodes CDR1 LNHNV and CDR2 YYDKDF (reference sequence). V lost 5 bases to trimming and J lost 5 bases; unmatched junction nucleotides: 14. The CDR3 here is CATSLSRGSGDNNEQFF. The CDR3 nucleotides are TGTGCCACCAGCCTATCTCGGGGTAGCGGGGACAACAATGAGCAGTTCTTC. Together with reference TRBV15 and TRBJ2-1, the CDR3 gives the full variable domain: DAMVIQNPRYQVTQFGKPVTLSCSQTLNHNVMYWYQQKSSQAPKLLFHYYDKDFNNEADTPDNFQSRRPNTSFCFLDIRSPGLGDTAMYLCATSLSRGSGDNNEQFFGPGTRLTVL.

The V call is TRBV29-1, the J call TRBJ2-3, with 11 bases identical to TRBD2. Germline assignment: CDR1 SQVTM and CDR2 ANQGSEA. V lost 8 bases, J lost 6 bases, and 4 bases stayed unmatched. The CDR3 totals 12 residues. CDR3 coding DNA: TGCAGCATTAGCGGGGGGGCCGATACGCAGTATTTT. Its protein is CSISGGADTQYF.

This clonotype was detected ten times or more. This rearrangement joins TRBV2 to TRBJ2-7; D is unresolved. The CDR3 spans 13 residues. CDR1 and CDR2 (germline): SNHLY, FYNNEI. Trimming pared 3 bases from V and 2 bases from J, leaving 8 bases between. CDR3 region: CASSENGAYEQYF. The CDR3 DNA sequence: TGTGCCAGCAGTGAGAACGGAGCCTACGAGCAGTACTTC.

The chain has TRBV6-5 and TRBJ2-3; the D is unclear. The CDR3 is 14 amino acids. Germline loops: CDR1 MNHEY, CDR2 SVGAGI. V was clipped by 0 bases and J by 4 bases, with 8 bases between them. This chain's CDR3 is CASSYSNEPDTQYF. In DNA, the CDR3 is TGTGCCAGCAGTTACTCGAACGAGCCAGATACGCAGTATTTT.

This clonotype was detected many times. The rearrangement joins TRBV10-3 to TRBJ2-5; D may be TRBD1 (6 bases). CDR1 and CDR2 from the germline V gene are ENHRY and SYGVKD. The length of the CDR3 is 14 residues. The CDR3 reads CASSTGGQQETQYF. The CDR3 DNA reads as TGTGCATCTTCGACCGGAGGACAGCAAGAGACCCAGTACTTC.

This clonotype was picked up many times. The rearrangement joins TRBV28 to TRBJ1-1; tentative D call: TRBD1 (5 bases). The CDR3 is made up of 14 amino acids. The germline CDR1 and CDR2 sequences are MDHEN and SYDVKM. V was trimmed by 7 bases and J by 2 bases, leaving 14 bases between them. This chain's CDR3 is CASNVAGTNTEAFF. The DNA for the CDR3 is TGTGCCAGCAATGTCGCAGGGACTAACACTGAAGCTTTCTTT.

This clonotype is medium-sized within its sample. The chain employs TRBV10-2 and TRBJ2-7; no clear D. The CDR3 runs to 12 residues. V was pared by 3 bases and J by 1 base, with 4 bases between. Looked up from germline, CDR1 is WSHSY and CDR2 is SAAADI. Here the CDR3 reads CASSDRSYEQYF. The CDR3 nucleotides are TGCGCCAGCAGTGACAGATCCTACGAGCAGTACTTC.

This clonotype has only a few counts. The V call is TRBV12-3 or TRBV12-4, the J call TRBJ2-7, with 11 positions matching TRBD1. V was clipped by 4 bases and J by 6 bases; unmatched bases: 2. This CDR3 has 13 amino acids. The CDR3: CASSSGTGGEQYF. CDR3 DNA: TGTGCCAGCAGTTCCGGGACAGGGGGCGAGCAGTACTTC.